This is a list of T cell receptor beta chains from one sample in a study of T cells after yellow fever vaccination. From the 5' RACE reads, TCRdb called clonotypes with MiXCR, one entry per CDR3 protein. In the table there are 30,000 or so distinct CDR3 sequences, 5% to 8.5% of which are singletons. The starting material was PBMCs, either bulk or a sorted T-cell subset (CD4+, CD8+, memory, or dextramer-sorted; not recorded which), obtained on the day of the first yellow fever vaccination. The receptors originated from a man between 18 and 29 years old who received the YFV17D yellow fever vaccine. Each CDR3 is given with its conserved first and last residue. D genes are given only for firm matches. Rows give clone size only sometimes, using once, few, many, or a class for an expanded clone.

size,J,D,length,V,DNA,CDR3
-,TRBJ1-2,TRBD1,16,TRBV2,TGTGCCAGCAGTCGTGGGACAGGGGATCCAAATGCTGGCTACACCTTC,CASSRGTGDPNAGYTF
many,TRBJ2-1,TRBD1,16,TRBV2,TGTGCCAGCAGCGGCCTACAGGGGGGTTCCTACAATGAGCAGTTCTTC,CASSGLQGGSYNEQFF
many,TRBJ1-5,-,15,TRBV4-1,TGCGCCAGCAGCCAAGGACCAGGGGAGGCTCAGCCCCAGCATTTT,CASSQGPGEAQPQHF
many,TRBJ1-2,TRBD1,14,TRBV12-3/TRBV12-4,TGTGCCAGCAGTTTAAATGACAGGGTGGAGGGCTACACCTTC,CASSLNDRVEGYTF
-,TRBJ2-2,TRBD2,14,TRBV20-1,TGCAGTGCTAGAGATCTTAGCGGGCGGCGGGAGCTGTTTTTT,CSARDLSGRRELFF
many,TRBJ1-5,-,13,TRBV6-6,TGTGCCAGCAGCCCCCCAAGCAATCAGCCCCAGCATTTT,CASSPPSNQPQHF
many,TRBJ2-1,TRBD1,14,TRBV7-2,TGTGCCAGCAGTAGGGGGCCCCCCAGGGGTGAGCAGTTCTTC,CASSRGPPRGEQFF
many,TRBJ1-2,-,14,TRBV29-1,TGCAGCGTTGAAGAAGGCGGTGCCAACTATGGCTACACCTTC,CSVEEGGANYGYTF
many,TRBJ1-6,TRBD1,15,TRBV6-5,TGTGCCAGCAGTTGGGACAGGGACGGGAATTCACCCCTCCACTTT,CASSWDRDGNSPLHF
-,TRBJ1-1,-,13,TRBV12-3/TRBV12-4,TGTGCCAGCAGTTTAAACCGAAGGACTGAAGCTTTCTTT,CASSLNRRTEAFF
many,TRBJ2-5,-,14,TRBV20-1,TGCAGTGCTAGAGATGGAGCGGCTCAAGAGACCCAGTACTTC,CSARDGAAQETQYF
medium-sized,TRBJ2-1,-,15,TRBV7-7,TGTGCTAGCAGCACCGGGGGCTCACCCTACAATGAGCAGTTCTTC,CASSTGGSPYNEQFF
medium-sized,TRBJ2-1,-,15,TRBV7-8,TGTGCCAGCAGCTTGGGTCAGGCCTCCTACAATGAGCAGTTCTTC,CASSLGQASYNEQFF
many,TRBJ2-6,-,15,TRBV7-3,TGTGCCAGCAGCTATCCGGGGTCTGGGGCCAACGTCCTGACTTTC,CASSYPGSGANVLTF
-,TRBJ2-7,-,15,TRBV5-4,TGTGCCAGCAGCTTGGGACAGGTGAGCTCCTACGAGCAGTACTTC,CASSLGQVSSYEQYF
many,TRBJ1-3,-,15,TRBV28,TGTGCCAGCAGTTCCAGGGACCGGGGGGAAAACACCATATATTTT,CASSSRDRGENTIYF
many,TRBJ2-1,TRBD2,14,TRBV5-1,TGCGCCAGCAGCTCCCTCACTAGCGACAATGAGCAGTTCTTC,CASSSLTSDNEQFF
-,TRBJ1-2,-,13,TRBV6-5,TGTGCCAGCAGTTACGAGGGGAGGGATGGCTACACCTTC,CASSYEGRDGYTF
many,TRBJ2-1,TRBD1,12,TRBV11-3,TGTGCCAGCAGCCCGACAGGGATTGAGCAGTTCTTC,CASSPTGIEQFF
few,TRBJ2-1,-,14,TRBV5-4,TGTGCCAGCAGCTCTCCCGGGAGTGCGAATGAGCAGTTCTTC,CASSSPGSANEQFF
-,TRBJ2-3,-,13,TRBV7-9,TGTGCCAGCCAAGTGGGTCCCACAGATACGCAGTATTTT,CASQVGPTDTQYF
many,TRBJ1-2,-,14,TRBV24-1,TGTGCCACCAGTGGAACCGGCCTCTCCTATGGCTACACCTTC,CATSGTGLSYGYTF
many,TRBJ2-1,TRBD2,17,TRBV6-1,TGTGCCAGCAGTCCCTTCGGGCGGGGGGCCCAAAACAATGAGCAGTTCTTC,CASSPFGRGAQNNEQFF
-,TRBJ2-3,-,15,TRBV9,TGTGCCAGCAGCGTAGACGGGGTTGGGACAGATACGCAGTATTTT,CASSVDGVGTDTQYF
many,TRBJ1-4,TRBD1,12,TRBV29-1,TGCAGCGTTGGGACAGGGGATGAAAAACTGTTTTTT,CSVGTGDEKLFF
many,TRBJ1-5,-,16,TRBV2,TGTGCCAGCAGGACGGACGGAGGTTATAGCAATCAGCCCCAGCATTTT,CASRTDGGYSNQPQHF
-,TRBJ1-4,-,13,TRBV3-1,TGTGCCACAGAAGGGGATACTGATGAAAAACTGTTTTTT,CATEGDTDEKLFF
many,TRBJ2-3,-,15,TRBV18,TGTGCCAGCTCACTCGATTTAGGGCGCACAGATACGCAGTATTTT,CASSLDLGRTDTQYF
many,TRBJ2-5,TRBD2,15,TRBV7-9,TGTGCCAGCAGCTTAGGGGCTAGCGGTGAAGAGACCCAGTACTTC,CASSLGASGEETQYF
few,TRBJ1-3,-,15,TRBV12-3/TRBV12-4,TGTGCCAGCAGCCCGACACCTCTCTCTGGAAACACCATATATTTT,CASSPTPLSGNTIYF
many,TRBJ2-6,-,12,TRBV2,TGTGCCAGCAGTGAAAGGGACAACGTCCTGACTTTC,CASSERDNVLTF
many,TRBJ1-5,TRBD1,14,TRBV24-1,TGTGCCACCAGTCCAGGGGGAAGCAATCAGCCCCAGCATTTT,CATSPGGSNQPQHF
many,TRBJ1-2,-,14,TRBV7-6,TGTGCCAGCAGCTTAGAGGAGAGAGGATATGGCTACACCTTC,CASSLEERGYGYTF
many,TRBJ2-2,-,15,TRBV5-1,TGCGCCAGCAGCTTCGAACAGGGGGGGACCGGGGAGCTGTTTTTT,CASSFEQGGTGELFF
many,TRBJ2-3,-,13,TRBV5-1,TGCGCCAGCAGCTCCCCTGGGCCAGATACGCAGTATTTT,CASSSPGPDTQYF
many,TRBJ1-1,-,13,TRBV6-6,TGTGCCAGCAGTATACCTATGAACACTGAAGCTTTCTTT,CASSIPMNTEAFF
-,TRBJ2-1,TRBD2,15,TRBV9,TGTGCCAGCAGCGTAGCGGGGGGGGGGGATATTGAGCAGTTCTTC,CASSVAGGGDIEQFF
many,TRBJ2-1,-,16,TRBV7-9,TGTGCCAGCAGGGCCTACGGGGATCCCTCCTACAATGAGCAGTTCTTC,CASRAYGDPSYNEQFF
many,TRBJ2-5,TRBD1,13,TRBV6-5,TGTGCCAGCAGTTCGAGGGGGCCAGAGACCCAGTACTTC,CASSSRGPETQYF
-,TRBJ2-3,-,14,TRBV5-4,TGTGCCAGCAGCCTGGGCGGCGGCACAGATACGCAGTATTTT,CASSLGGGTDTQYF
many,TRBJ2-5,TRBD2,17,TRBV4-3,TGCGCCAGCAGCCAAAAAAGGACTAGCGGGGGGGGAGAGACCCAGTACTTC,CASSQKRTSGGGETQYF